This T cell receptor (beta chain) emerged from a study of regulatory T cells in long-lasting Graves disease. Study results and limitations: Among samples with persistent disease, TRBV28, TRBJ1-2 and TRBJ2-5 were favored.

This clonotype came up a few times. What it recognizes is unknown. Assembly of TCR beta libraries relied on iRepertoire HTBI primers together with Arm-PCR of CDR3 regions. TCRdb reanalysed the multiplex PCR reads using MiXCR and keeps one entry per CDR3 protein. In the table there are approximately 440,000 distinct CDR3 sequences, around 15% of which are singletons. Time point specified: newly diagnosed GD, antithyroid drugs for less than 3 months. The authors made the TCR library using RNA they extracted from PBMCs. J was trimmed by 0 bases and V by 4 bases; bases with no gene match: 9. CDR3 length: 18 amino acids. Looked up from germline, CDR1 is DFQATT and CDR2 is SNEGSKA (reference sequence). These same records also appear under a second study, on T cells in Graves' hyperthyroidism and ophthalmopathy. In that study: HTBI primers were used for first-round RT-PCR of the TCR CDR3.

This TCR was sampled from a man aged 40-50 years with Graves disease. Sequencing used peripheral blood mononuclear cells (PBMCs), obtained at new diagnosis, from a patient treated with antithyroid drugs. The V gene is TRBV20-1, the J gene TRBJ2-6; 10 bases align to TRBD1. This CDR3 is CSAIIRDRGPSGANVLTF. The CDR3 DNA is TGCAGTGCTATTATCCGGGACAGGGGTCCCTCTGGGGCCAACGTCCTGACTTTC.